This entry lists 3 T cell receptor beta chains sequenced from one sample in a study of T cell repertoires in cytomegalovirus infection (dated by TCRdb to the late 2010s). The data were produced on an Illumina HiSeq 1500. TCRdb reanalyzed the raw reads on its own, using fastp at Q25 for trimming and MiXCR for clone calling, and kept in-frame beta chains. Each record represents a unique CDR3 protein, reported with the most common genes and DNA among its rows. Counted in this sample were more than 150,000 distinct CDR3 sequences; about a quarter of them appeared once. 11% of the sample belongs to the ten largest clones. The sequenced sample consisted of PBMCs. The receptors derive from a human donor in good health (CMV status not recorded). Some clones in this sample may be carry-over from other donors' samples.

This clonotype was found many times. As DNA, the CDR3 is TGTGCCAGCAGCTTAGCGGGGGCCGGTGAAAAACTGTTTTTT. This encodes CASSLAGAGEKLFF. V is TRBV7-2 and J is TRBJ1-4; a possible D gene is TRBD1 (6 bases). This CDR3 has 14 residues. Looked up from germline, CDR1 is SGHTA and CDR2 is FQGNSA. Between the trimmed V and J ends, which lost 0 bases and 7 bases, there was a span of 9 bases.

This clonotype was counted at least ten times. CDR3 loop: CASSLPDRGRTEAFF. Here the CDR3 DNA reads TGTGCCAGCAGCTTACCCGACAGGGGGAGGACTGAAGCTTTCTTT. J is TRBJ1-1 and V is TRBV7-2, with TRBD1 identical over 9 bases. This CDR3 has 15 amino acids. V shed 2 bases, J shed 5 bases, and the junction held 6 bases outside the gene matches. Germline loops: CDR1 SGHTA, CDR2 FQGNSA.

The CDR3 region is CASSYEREQFF. CDR3 sequence (DNA): TGTGCCAGCAGTTACGAGAGGGAGCAGTTCTTC. The chain joins TRBV6-5 to TRBJ2-1; D is unresolved. V lost 2 bases, J lost 10 bases, and 6 bases lay in between. Germline loops: CDR1 MNHEY, CDR2 SVGAGI. CDR3 length equals 11 residues.